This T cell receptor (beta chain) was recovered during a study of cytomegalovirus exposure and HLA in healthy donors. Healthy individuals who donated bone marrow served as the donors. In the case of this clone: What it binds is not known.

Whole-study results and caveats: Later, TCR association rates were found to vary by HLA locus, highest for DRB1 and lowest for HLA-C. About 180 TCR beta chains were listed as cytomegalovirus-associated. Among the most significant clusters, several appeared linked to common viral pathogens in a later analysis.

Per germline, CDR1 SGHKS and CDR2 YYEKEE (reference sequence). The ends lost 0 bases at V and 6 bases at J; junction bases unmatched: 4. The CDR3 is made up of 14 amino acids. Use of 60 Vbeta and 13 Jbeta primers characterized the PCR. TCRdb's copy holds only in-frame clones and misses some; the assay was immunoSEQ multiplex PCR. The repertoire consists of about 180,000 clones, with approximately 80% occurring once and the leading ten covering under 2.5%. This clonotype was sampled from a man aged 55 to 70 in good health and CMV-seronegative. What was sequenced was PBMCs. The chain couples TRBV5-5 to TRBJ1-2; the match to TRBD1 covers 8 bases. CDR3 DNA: TGTGCCAGCAGCTTGGGACAGGGGTACCATGGCTACACCTTC. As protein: CASSLGQGYHGYTF. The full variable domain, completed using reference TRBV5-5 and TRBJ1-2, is DAGVTQSPTHLIKTRGQQVTLRCSPISGHKSVSWYQQVLGQGPQFIFQYYEKEERGRGNFPDRFSARQFPNYSSELNVNALLLGDSALYLCASSLGQGYHGYTFGSGTRLTVV.